The 18 T cell receptor beta chains below were found in one sample sequenced in a study of blood T cell repertoires in COVID-19. The protocol was immunoSEQ multiplex PCR, while the TCRdb copy is restricted to in-frame clones and leaves out a portion. The sample shows 70,000 to 95,000 clones, around 90% of them seen only once. The sequenced sample consisted of peripheral blood. Receptor source: a human donor with active COVID-19. The donor label of this sample is uncertain.

The CDR3 DNA reads TGTGCCAGCAGCCCAACTAGCGGGGTCTACAATGAGCAGTTCTTC. It yields the protein CASSPTSGVYNEQFF. The chain is built from TRBV3-1 (or the pseudogene TRBV3-2) and TRBJ2-1; 10 bases map to TRBD2. J gave up 3 bases and V 4 bases, and 3 bases lay outside the gene matches. Germline V gene lookup returns CDR1 LGHDT and CDR2 YNNKEL (reference sequence). The CDR3 length is 15 residues.

V and J are TRBV7-2 and TRBJ1-6; 7 nucleotides match TRBD1. The J segment lost 6 bases and the V segment lost 4 bases, leaving 9 bases of the junction unmatched. The germline V gene encodes CDR1 SGHTA and CDR2 FQGNSA. The CDR3 is 16 residues long. The CDR3 is CASSSELQGSNSPLHF. CDR3 nucleotide sequence: TGTGCCAGCAGCTCAGAGCTACAGGGGAGTAATTCACCCCTCCACTTT.

CDR3 sequence: CASGSTGLSQPQHF. The CDR3 DNA sequence: TGTGCCAGTGGGAGTACAGGGTTAAGTCAGCCCCAGCATTTT. The chain joins TRBV19 to TRBJ1-5, with a weak D call TRBD1 (6 bases). Trimming removed 8 bases at V and 6 bases at J, with 17 bases between. Germline V lookup: CDR1 LNHDA, CDR2 SQIVND (reference sequence). The CDR3 totals 14 residues.

The chain has TRBV2 and TRBJ2-1, with 9 bases identical to TRBD2. The germline CDR1 and CDR2 sequences are SNHLY and FYNNEI. There are 14 residues in the CDR3. Trimming at V came to 0 bases and at J to 10 bases, leaving 4 bases not matched to a gene. CDR3 sequence: CASSEAGAGGEQFF. As DNA, the CDR3 is TGTGCCAGCAGTGAAGCAGGGGCGGGGGGGGAGCAGTTCTTC.

Only a few counts were recorded for this clone. The rearrangement links TRBV7-9 to TRBJ1-6; 9 positions agree with TRBD1. With V trimmed by 4 bases and J by 5 bases, 9 bases remained unmatched. CDR1 is SEHNR and CDR2 is FQNEAQ in the germline V gene (reference sequence). The CDR3 loop spans 17 amino acids. The CDR3 bases are TGTGCCAGCAGCTCCGCCGGGACAGGGCTTAATAATTCACCCCTCCACTTT. It translates to CASSSAGTGLNNSPLHF.

This clone came up a few times. The V gene is TRBV7-8, the J gene TRBJ1-5, with 8 bases aligning to TRBD1. CDR1 and CDR2 from the germline V gene are SGHVS and FQNEAQ. The junction had 2 bases not matched to a gene; V was cut back by 5 bases and J by 2 bases. The CDR3 has 14 amino acids. The CDR3 nucleotides read TGTGCCAGCAGCATGGACAGGGGCAATCAGCCCCAGCATTTT. It specifies CASSMDRGNQPQHF.

Of note for this clone: This sample also contains other DNA sequences that code for the same CDR3. The V call is TRBV9, the J call TRBJ2-5; 8 nucleotides align to TRBD1. CDR1 is SGDLS, CDR2 YYNGEE, per germline. The CDR3 extends over 14 amino acids. V dropped 2 bases and J dropped 4; count of bases not matched to a gene: 4. The CDR3 DNA reads as TGTGCCAGCAGCGTTGGCAGGGGGCGAGAGACCCAGTACTTC. Translated: CASSVGRGRETQYF.

The gene calls are TRBV6-5 and TRBJ2-3, with 8 bases identical to TRBD1. Germline assignment: CDR1 MNHEY and CDR2 SVGAGI. There are 14 residues in the CDR3. V dropped 6 bases and J dropped 2; count of bases not matched to a gene: 4. The CDR3 loop is CASRQGALTDTQYF. The CDR3 coding sequence is TGTGCCAGCAGGCAGGGGGCCCTCACAGATACGCAGTATTTT.

V and J are TRBV19 and TRBJ1-5; TRBD1 matches 7 bases. CDR3 size: 16 residues. The germline gives CDR1 LNHDA, CDR2 SQIVND (reference sequence). V lost 8 bases, J lost 2 bases, and 12 bases stayed unmatched. The CDR3 nucleotides are TGTGCCAGTGGGGAACCCTTCAGGGGGGGCAATCAGCCCCAGCATTTT. Its translation: CASGEPFRGGNQPQHF.

The chain links TRBV15 to TRBJ2-7; 7 nucleotides align to TRBD1. The CDR3 totals 15 residues. The germline gives CDR1 LNHNV, CDR2 YYDKDF (reference sequence). V shed 2 bases and J 2 bases; nucleotides not matched to a gene: 6. This CDR3 reads CATSRRGGLTYEQYF. DNA for the CDR3: TGTGCCACCAGCAGACGAGGGGGCCTCACCTACGAGCAGTACTTC.

The chain joins TRBV2 to TRBJ2-5, with TRBD2 matching 13 bases. The length of the CDR3 is 15 residues. The germline V gene encodes CDR1 SNHLY and CDR2 FYNNEI. Germline trimming cut 4 bases from V and 5 bases from J; bases unmatched to any gene: 4. CDR3 nucleotides: TGTGCCAGCAGTGGCGGACTAGCGGGGGTGGAGACCCAGTACTTC. Amino acid sequence: CASSGGLAGVETQYF. Full variable domain (missing parts from reference TRBV2 and TRBJ2-5): EPEVTQTPSHQVTQMGQEVILRCVPISNHLYFYWYRQILGQKVEFLVSFYNNEISEKSEIFDDQFSVERPDGSNFTLKIRSTKLEDSAMYFCASSGGLAGVETQYFGPGTRLLVL.

This chain uses TRBV4-3 with TRBJ1-4, with D possibly matching TRBD1 (6 bases). The germline CDR1 and CDR2 sequences are LGHNA and YSLEER. V was trimmed by 3 bases and J by 6 bases, leaving 17 bases between them. The CDR3 covers 16 residues. Here the CDR3 reads CASSHGTGNPYEKLFF. The CDR3, as DNA: TGCGCCAGCAGCCACGGAACAGGGAATCCTTATGAAAAACTGTTTTTT.

The chain has TRBV27 and TRBJ1-6; a possible D gene is TRBD1 (5 bases). The CDR3 runs 14 residues. V lost 0 bases to trimming and J lost 8 bases, with 8 bases between them. Germline values: CDR1 MNHEY, CDR2 SMNVEV (reference sequence). CDR3 nucleotide sequence: TGTGCCAGCAGTTTATCGACAGAGGATTCACCCCTCCACTTT. Its protein is CASSLSTEDSPLHF.

This chain joins TRBV4-3 and TRBJ2-7, with 7 bases aligning to TRBD1. The CDR3 runs 15 residues. Unmatched junction bases numbered 5, after V lost 0 bases and J lost 3 bases. CDR1 LGHNA and CDR2 YSLEER come from the germline V gene. The CDR3 DNA sequence: TGCGCCAGCAGCCAAGATTTATACAGGGGCTACGAGCAGTACTTC. It yields the protein CASSQDLYRGYEQYF.

The rearrangement links TRBV7-8 to TRBJ2-7; 8 bases agree with TRBD1. This CDR3 contains 13 residues. The germline gives CDR1 SGHVS, CDR2 FQNEAQ. V dropped 5 bases and J dropped 6; count of bases not matched to a gene: 6. The CDR3 bases are TGTGCCAGCAGCGCGACAGGGGAAGGCGAGCAGTACTTC. Protein: CASSATGEGEQYF.

The V call is TRBV7-2, the J call TRBJ1-1; 11 bases line up with TRBD1. The CDR3 sequence is 16 residues long. After removal of 5 bases from V and 4 bases from J, the junction contained 9 bases not matched to a gene. The germline CDR1 and CDR2 sequences are SGHTA and FQGNSA. The CDR3 protein is CASSNRDRGVGTEAFF. In DNA, the CDR3 is TGTGCCAGCAGCAACCGGGACAGGGGGGTTGGCACTGAAGCTTTCTTT.

This chain links TRBV6-2 or TRBV6-3 with TRBJ1-1, with a weak D call TRBD1 (6 bases). In germline, CDR1 is MNHEY, CDR2 SVGEGT. V gave up 2 bases and J gave up 3 bases, with 16 bases separating them. This CDR3 spans 16 amino acids. CDR3 region: CASSYSETGSYTEAFF. The CDR3 nucleotides are TGTGCCAGCAGTTACAGCGAAACAGGGAGTTACACTGAAGCTTTCTTT.

This clone was found once. J is TRBJ1-5 and V is TRBV6-5, with D tentatively TRBD1 (5 bases). The CDR3 is 14 residues long. The V gene's germline CDR1 is MNHEY and CDR2 SVGAGI. Trimming took off 6 bases at V and 6 bases at J, with 15 bases between the two ends. The CDR3 DNA follows: TGTGCCAGCAGACAAGACGGGAGGGGTCAGCCCCAGCATTTT. Translated: CASRQDGRGQPQHF.